This T cell receptor (beta chain) was observed in a study of blood T cell repertoires in COVID-19. The CDR3 loop spans 16 amino acids. Measured with immunoSEQ multiplex PCR; TCRdb has only the in-frame clones, and not every one. The table has approximately 190,000 clones, 70% to 90% seen once. The chain carries TRBV21-1 and TRBJ2-5; the table gives TRBD1 as D, unverified against the DNA. TRBV21-1 is a documented pseudogene. Material for sequencing was peripheral blood. The TCR comes from a man in his 60s with active or convalescent COVID-19. The CDR3 nucleotides read TGTGCCAGCAGCAAAGCCCGGGACAGATATCCAGAGACCCAGTACTTC. Its protein is CASSKARDRYPETQYF.